One and the same sample provided the 23 T cell receptor beta chains below, sequenced in a study of OX40 agonist ivuxolimab in advanced cancers. The table came from immunoSEQ multiplex PCR; TCRdb's copy has only in-frame clones and leaves some out. The sample holds more than 55,000 clones; less than 85% are singletons and the top ten take 9.5% to 13%. The source was CD4+ or CD8+ T cells sorted from blood, collected in a trial of the OX40 agonist ivuxolimab. The source of these receptors is an adult with an advanced solid tumor such as melanoma, head and neck, liver or kidney cancer.

The J gene is TRBJ2-1, the V gene TRBV4-1; a possible D gene is TRBD2 (7 bases). The V end was cut by 3 bases, the J end by 6 bases, with 12 bases between. Germline assignment: CDR1 MGHRA and CDR2 YSYEKL. The CDR3 is 14 residues long. The CDR3 DNA is TGCGCCAGCAGCCAGGTGGGGGGGGCCAATGAGCAGTTCTTC. Its translation: CASSQVGGANEQFF.

In this sample, this clone turned up once. The CDR3 reads CASSPTGGTGGYTF. For the CDR3, the DNA is TGTGCCAGTAGTCCTACAGGGGGCACGGGCGGCTACACCTTC. The chain employs TRBV19 and TRBJ1-2; 9 bases agree with TRBD1. Germline values: CDR1 LNHDA, CDR2 SQIVND (reference sequence). The ends lost 5 bases at V and 8 bases at J; junction bases unmatched: 9. The CDR3 length is 14 residues.

This sequence joins TRBV13 and TRBJ1-1; no clear D gene. CDR3 length: 14 residues. CDR1 and CDR2 (germline): PRHDT, FYEKMQ (reference sequence). Trimming took off 4 bases at V and 1 base at J, with 10 bases between the two ends. Written as DNA, the CDR3 is TGTGCCAGCAGCTCTGACAACTCGAACACTGAAGCTTTCTTT. Residues: CASSSDNSNTEAFF. Full variable domain (remainder filled in from reference TRBV13 and TRBJ1-1): AAGVIQSPRHLIKEKRETATLKCYPIPRHDTVYWYQQGPGQDPQFLISFYEKMQSDKGSIPDRFSAQQFSDYHSELNMSSLELGDSALYFCASSSDNSNTEAFFGQGTRLTVV.

The rearrangement links TRBV11-2 to TRBJ2-7; perhaps D is TRBD1 or TRBD2 (5 bases each). Trimming pared 1 base from V and 3 bases from J, leaving 10 bases between. The CDR3 contains 14 residues. The V gene's germline CDR1 is SGHAT and CDR2 FQNNGV. The CDR3 protein is CASSLGDGLYEQYF. The CDR3 nucleotides are TGTGCCAGCAGCTTAGGGGACGGACTCTACGAGCAGTACTTC.

The chain has TRBV6-1 and TRBJ1-4; a possible D gene is TRBD1 (5 bases). This CDR3 spans 14 amino acids. V was trimmed by 7 bases and J by 1 base, leaving 10 bases between them. CDR1 and CDR2 (germline): MNHNS, SASEGT. The CDR3 loop reads CASTGRETNEKLFF. In DNA form, the CDR3 reads TGTGCCAGCACCGGCAGGGAAACTAATGAAAAACTGTTTTTT.

This rearrangement joins TRBV30 to TRBJ2-5; possible D gene TRBD2, 6 bases. The better agreement between TRBJ2-7 and the DNA end casts doubt on the J call. CDR1 and CDR2 (germline): GTSNPN, SVGIG (reference sequence). This CDR3 spans 15 amino acids. This chain's CDR3 is CAWIPRDFLSYEQYF. CDR3 coding DNA: TGTGCCTGGATTCCGCGGGACTTTCTCTCCTACGAGCAGTACTTC.

The chain has TRBV5-1 and TRBJ2-1; TRBD2 agrees at 8 bases. From germline, CDR1 is SGHRS and CDR2 YFSETQ. V gave up 1 base and J gave up 14 bases; unmatched junction bases: 5. The CDR3 is 12 residues long. The CDR3 DNA reads TGCGCCAGCAGCTTGCGGGAGGGCCAAAAGTTCTTC. This gives the protein CASSLREGQKFF.

V is TRBV6-5 and J is TRBJ2-3; D gene ambiguous. The CDR3 runs 12 residues. Germline values: CDR1 MNHEY, CDR2 SVGAGI. Trimming took 6 bases from V and 3 from J, leaving 7 bases between them. The CDR3 region is CASSRTTDTQYF. DNA for the CDR3: TGTGCCAGCAGCCGCACAACAGATACGCAGTATTTT.

The chain combines TRBV2 with TRBJ2-7; 8 positions match TRBD1. Germline-derived CDR1 and CDR2 are SNHLY and FYNNEI. V dropped 4 bases and J dropped 6; count of bases not matched to a gene: 11. The length of the CDR3 is 15 residues. The chain's CDR3 is CASSGRTGQPPEQYF. CDR3 coding DNA: TGTGCCAGCAGTGGGAGGACAGGGCAGCCCCCCGAGCAGTACTTC.

The chain recombines TRBV19 with TRBJ2-1; TRBD2 is a possible D gene (5 bases). The CDR3 is made up of 17 amino acids. Germline V gives CDR1 LNHDA, CDR2 SQIVND (reference sequence). With 3 bases removed from V and 3 bases from J, the gap between germline ends came to 18 bases. CDR3 amino acids: CASSIGLQRPNYNEQFF. DNA for the CDR3: TGTGCCAGTAGTATTGGGCTGCAGCGGCCCAACTACAATGAGCAGTTCTTC.

This CDR3 reads CSVELGTATNEKLFF. CDR3 nucleotide sequence: TGCAGCGTTGAACTCGGGACGGCAACTAATGAAAAACTGTTTTTT. The rearrangement links TRBV29-1 to TRBJ1-4, with D maybe TRBD1 (5 bases). V gave up 2 bases and J gave up 0 bases, with 10 bases separating them. This CDR3 is built from 15 residues. Germline V gives CDR1 SQVTM, CDR2 ANQGSEA.

On this clone itself: A read error may account for a junction end that differs from germline. J is TRBJ1-1 and V is TRBV7-9, with D perhaps matching TRBD1 (5 bases). Germline V lookup: CDR1 SEHNR, CDR2 FQNEAQ (reference sequence). This CDR3 has 12 amino acids. The CDR3 loop is CASSFGGTEKSF. CDR3 DNA sequence: TGTGCCAGCAGCTTTGGGGGGACCGAAAAAAGTTTT.

The CDR3 region has the DNA TGTGCCAGCAGCGTAGTAGGAGGGGCCGCCTACAATGAGCAGTTCTTC. Amino acids: CASSVVGGAAYNEQFF. The chain couples TRBV9 to TRBJ2-1; perhaps TRBD2 as D (6 bases). Trimming removed 0 bases at V and 2 bases at J, with 12 bases between. Germline loops: CDR1 SGDLS, CDR2 YYNGEE. The CDR3 length is 16 residues.

The gene calls are TRBV19 and TRBJ2-3; D may be TRBD2 (7 bases). V lost 6 bases and J lost 6, with 22 bases in between. Looked up from germline, CDR1 is LNHDA and CDR2 is SQIVND (reference sequence). This CDR3 region has 16 residues. The CDR3 DNA follows: TGTGCCAGTAGACTCCGCGGCGCGGGGGCGAGGGATACGCAGTATTTT. This sequence encodes CASRLRGAGARDTQYF.

The rearrangement joins TRBV5-1 to TRBJ2-7; 9 bases align to TRBD1. The V gene end was trimmed by 1 base and the J gene end by 2 bases; junction bases not matched to a gene: 4. The germline CDR1 and CDR2 sequences are SGHRS and YFSETQ. The CDR3 is made up of 15 amino acids. The CDR3 spells CASSLRQGVTYEQYF. CDR3 nucleotide sequence: TGCGCCAGCAGCTTGAGACAGGGGGTAACCTACGAGCAGTACTTC.

The chain combines TRBV7-9 with TRBJ1-2; 8 positions agree with TRBD1. J gave up 0 bases and V 0 bases, and 6 bases lay outside the gene matches. Germline V gene data show CDR1 as SEHNR and CDR2 as FQNEAQ (reference sequence). The CDR3 covers 17 residues. CDR3 sequence reads: CASSLARGQEANYGYTF. The CDR3 nucleotides are TGTGCCAGCAGCTTAGCGAGGGGACAGGAGGCTAACTATGGCTACACCTTC.

This sequence joins TRBV5-1 and TRBJ1-5; D may be TRBD1 (5 bases). The CDR3 runs to 17 residues. V was trimmed by 6 bases and J by 3 bases, leaving 22 bases between them. The germline V gene has CDR1 SGHRS and CDR2 YFSETQ. The CDR3 bases are TGCGCCAGCACCTCAGTTGGGGGGAGGGCCTACAATCAGCCCCAGCATTTT. It translates to CASTSVGGRAYNQPQHF.

This clone was counted a few times. This chain uses TRBV9 with TRBJ1-3; no clear D. V shed 3 bases and J shed 0 bases, with 19 bases lying between them. This CDR3 comprises 18 residues. CDR1 is SGDLS, CDR2 YYNGEE, per germline. CDR3 nucleotide sequence: TGTGCCAGCAGCGCCCAAGCTTTTGGGGTCAACTCTGGAAACACCATATATTTT. This encodes CASSAQAFGVNSGNTIYF.

This chain connects TRBV21-1 to TRBJ1-1. TRBV21-1 counts as a pseudogene. CDR3 length equals 11 residues. The CDR3 protein is CASSKYTEAFF. CDR3 bases: TGTGCCAGCAGCAAATACACTGAAGCTTTCTTT.

This clone turned up a few times. The rearrangement links TRBV7-6 to TRBJ2-3; D is ambiguous. The germline V gene has CDR1 SGHVS and CDR2 FNYEAQ. The CDR3 runs 13 residues. V was clipped by 3 bases and J by 6 bases, with 10 bases between them. Written as DNA, the CDR3 is TGTGCCAGCAGCTTCGACCAACGGGATACGCAGTATTTT. It encodes CASSFDQRDTQYF.

This chain uses TRBV5-4 with TRBJ2-3, with D possibly TRBD1 on 6 matching bases. Germline V lookup: CDR1 SGHNT, CDR2 YYREEE (reference sequence). There are 15 residues in the CDR3. V dropped 5 bases and J dropped 1 base, with 14 bases sitting between them. The CDR3 nucleotides are TGTGCCAGCAGTAATCAGGGGTTCGGCACAGATACGCAGTATTTT. As protein: CASSNQGFGTDTQYF.

The V gene is TRBV4-1, the J gene TRBJ1-2, with D tentatively TRBD1 (5 bases). The germline V gene has CDR1 MGHRA and CDR2 YSYEKL. The CDR3 consists of 18 residues. V lost 4 bases and J lost 2, with 23 bases in between. DNA for the CDR3: TGCGCCAGCAGCCGAAGGGGCGCCCAAGGGGAAGGGAACTATGGCTACACCTTC. Encoded protein: CASSRRGAQGEGNYGYTF.

The chain combines TRBV7-8 with TRBJ2-2, with no clear D. V was pared by 1 base and J by 5 bases, with 17 bases between. This CDR3 has 17 residues. Germline CDR1 and CDR2: SGHVS and FQNEAQ. In nucleotides, the CDR3 is TGTGCCAGCAGCTTAGTTCCGGCTAGTCCGCAAACCGGGGAGCTGTTTTTT. This encodes CASSLVPASPQTGELFF.